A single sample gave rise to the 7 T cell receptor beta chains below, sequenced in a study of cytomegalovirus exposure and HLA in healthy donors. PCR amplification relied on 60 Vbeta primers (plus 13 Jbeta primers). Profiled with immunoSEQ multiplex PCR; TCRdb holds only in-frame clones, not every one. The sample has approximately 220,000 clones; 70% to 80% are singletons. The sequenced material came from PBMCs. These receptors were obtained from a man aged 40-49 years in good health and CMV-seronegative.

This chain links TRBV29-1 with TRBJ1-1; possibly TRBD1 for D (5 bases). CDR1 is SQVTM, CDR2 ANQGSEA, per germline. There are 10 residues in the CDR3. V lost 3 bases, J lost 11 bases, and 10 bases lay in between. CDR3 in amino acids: CSVDGGEAFF. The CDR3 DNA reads TGCAGCGTTGATGGGGGGGAGGCTTTCTTT. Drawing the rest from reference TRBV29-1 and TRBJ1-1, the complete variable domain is SAVISQKPSRDICQRGTSLTIQCQVDSQVTMMFWYRQQPGQSLTLIATANQGSEATYESGFVIDKFPISRPNLTFSTLTVSNMSPEDSSIYLCSVDGGEAFFGQGTRLTVV.

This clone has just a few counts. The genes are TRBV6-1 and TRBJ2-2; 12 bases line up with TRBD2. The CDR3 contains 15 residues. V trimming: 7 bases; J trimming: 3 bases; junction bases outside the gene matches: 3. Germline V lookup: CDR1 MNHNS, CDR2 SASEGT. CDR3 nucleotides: TGTGCCAGCATTTCTAGCGGGGGGGACACCGGGGAGCTGTTTTTT. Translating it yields CASISSGGDTGELFF.

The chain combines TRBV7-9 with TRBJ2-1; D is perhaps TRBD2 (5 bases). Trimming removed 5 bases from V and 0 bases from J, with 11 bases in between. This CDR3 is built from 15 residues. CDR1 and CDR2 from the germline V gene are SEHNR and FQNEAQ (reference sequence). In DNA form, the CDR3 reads TGTGCCAGCAGCCCCCCGGGGAGCTCCTACAATGAGCAGTTCTTC. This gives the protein CASSPPGSSYNEQFF.

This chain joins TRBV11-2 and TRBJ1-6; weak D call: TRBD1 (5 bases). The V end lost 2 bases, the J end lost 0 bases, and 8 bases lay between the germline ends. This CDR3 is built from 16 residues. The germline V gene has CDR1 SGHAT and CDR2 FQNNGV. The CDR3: CASSLRGSSYNSPLHF. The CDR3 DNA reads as TGTGCCAGCAGCTTAAGGGGCAGCTCCTATAATTCACCCCTCCACTTT.

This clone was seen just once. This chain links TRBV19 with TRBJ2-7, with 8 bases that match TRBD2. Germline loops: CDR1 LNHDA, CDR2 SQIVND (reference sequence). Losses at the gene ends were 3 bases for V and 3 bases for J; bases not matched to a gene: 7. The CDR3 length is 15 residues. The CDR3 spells CASSMSGGLLYEQYF. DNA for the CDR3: TGTGCCAGTAGTATGTCGGGAGGGCTTCTCTACGAGCAGTACTTC.

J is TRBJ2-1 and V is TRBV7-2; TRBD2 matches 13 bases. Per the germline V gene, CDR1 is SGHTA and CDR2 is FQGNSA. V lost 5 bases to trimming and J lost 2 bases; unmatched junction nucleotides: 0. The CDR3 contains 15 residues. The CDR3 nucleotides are TGTGCCAGCAGCACTAGCGGGGGGGCCTACAATGAGCAGTTCTTC. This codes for CASSTSGGAYNEQFF.

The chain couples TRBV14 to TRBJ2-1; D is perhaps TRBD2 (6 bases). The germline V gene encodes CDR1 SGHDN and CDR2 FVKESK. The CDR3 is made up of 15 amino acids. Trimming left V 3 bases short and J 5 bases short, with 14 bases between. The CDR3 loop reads CASSHQGGQNNEQFF. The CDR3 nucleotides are TGTGCCAGCAGCCACCAGGGAGGCCAAAACAATGAGCAGTTCTTC.